This T cell receptor beta chain was captured by sequencing in a study of blood T cell repertoires in COVID-19. Study at large: The United States, Italy and Spain were the sources of the acute and convalescent COVID-19 samples.

The protocol was immunoSEQ multiplex PCR, while the TCRdb copy is restricted to in-frame clones and leaves out a portion. The table lists roughly 200,000 clones, 70% to 90% of them singletons. With 4 bases clipped from V and 3 bases from J, the junction kept 9 bases outside the gene matches. The CDR3 sequence is 15 residues long. CDR1 is SGHRS and CDR2 is YFSETQ in the germline V gene. V usage is TRBV5-1 and J usage is TRBJ2-5; 7 bases fit TRBD2. What was sequenced was peripheral blood. The clonotype originates from a woman aged 45-60 years with COVID-19, enrolled during active disease. CDR3 DNA sequence: TGCGCCAGCAGCCTGTTGTCCCGGGGGGAAGAGACCCAGTACTTC. Protein: CASSLLSRGEETQYF.